These 4 T cell receptor beta chains were sequenced from one sample in a study of T cells in Graves' hyperthyroidism and ophthalmopathy (dated 2019 in TCRdb). The library was generated by multiplex PCR. The sample was run on an Illumina HiSeq 2000. The TCR beta CDR3 regions were amplified from RNA transcripts. A first-round RT-PCR of the TCR CDR3 used the HTBI primer set with the Qiagen OneStep RT-PCR kit. The raw public reads went through TCRdb reprocessing: fastp at Q25, MiXCR clone calling, in-frame beta chains kept. Rows are combined by CDR3 protein, so each entry shows the most common genes and DNA. The sample table shows about 400,000 distinct CDR3 sequences, and around 14% are seen once. The top ten clonotypes cover around 7.7% of the sample. The sequencing input was blood. All receptors derive from a woman under 30 with Graves' hyperthyroidism.

The chain joins TRBV28 to TRBJ1-1; weak D call: TRBD1 (5 bases). V was trimmed by 6 bases and J by 7 bases, leaving 24 bases between them. The CDR3 spans 16 residues. Per the germline V gene, CDR1 is MDHEN and CDR2 is SYDVKM. This CDR3 reads CASSPSGTLTGDEAFF. The CDR3 DNA follows: TGTGCCAGCAGCCCGTCCGGGACTCTTACGGGGGATGAAGCTTTCTTT.

V gene TRBV6-6 combines with J gene TRBJ1-2; TRBD1 agrees at 9 bases. The CDR3 totals 21 residues. V dropped 0 bases and J dropped 3; count of bases not matched to a gene: 20. Germline V gives CDR1 MNHNY, CDR2 SVGAGI (reference sequence). CDR3 sequence: CASSYSGPYPGTGSTYYGYTF. The CDR3 nucleotides read TGTGCCAGCAGTTACTCGGGACCCTATCCCGGGACAGGGAGTACTTACTATGGCTACACCTTC.

This clonotype was seen ten or more times. The gene calls are TRBV12-3 or TRBV12-4 and TRBJ2-1; 9 bases align to TRBD1. The CDR3 consists of 20 residues. J gave up 2 bases and V 0 bases, and 14 bases lay outside the gene matches. CDR3 DNA sequence: TGTGCCAGCAGTTTAGCGTCCTCTTCGGGGGGACAGGGAACCTACAATGAGCAGTTCTTC. Protein: CASSLASSSGGQGTYNEQFF.

The sample holds many counts of this clonotype. V is TRBV20-1 and J is TRBJ2-7, with 8 nucleotides matching TRBD2. Unmatched junction bases numbered 15, after V lost 3 bases and J lost 5 bases. The CDR3 runs to 16 residues. Germline CDR1 DFQATT, CDR2 SNEGSKA (reference sequence). The CDR3 nucleotides read TGCAGTGCTAGCCGACGGGGGCGCGGGAGGACCCACGAGCAGTACTTC. Encoded protein: CSASRRGRGRTHEQYF.